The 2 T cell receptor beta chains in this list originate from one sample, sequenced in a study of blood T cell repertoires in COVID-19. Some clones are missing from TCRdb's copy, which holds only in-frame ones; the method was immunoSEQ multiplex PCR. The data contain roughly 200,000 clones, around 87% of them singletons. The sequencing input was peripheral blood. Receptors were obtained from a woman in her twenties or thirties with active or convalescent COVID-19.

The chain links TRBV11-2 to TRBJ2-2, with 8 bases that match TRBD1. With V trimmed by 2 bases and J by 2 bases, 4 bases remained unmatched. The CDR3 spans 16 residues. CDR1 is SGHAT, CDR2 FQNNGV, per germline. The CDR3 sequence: CASSLQQGGNTGELFF. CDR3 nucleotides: TGTGCCAGCAGCTTACAACAGGGGGGAAACACCGGGGAGCTGTTTTTT. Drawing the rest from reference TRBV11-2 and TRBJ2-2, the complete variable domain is EAGVAQSPRYKIIEKRQSVAFWCNPISGHATLYWYQQILGQGPKLLIQFQNNGVVDDSQLPKDRFSAERLKGVDSTLKIQPAKLEDSAVYLCASSLQQGGNTGELFFGEGSRLTVL.

Written as DNA, the CDR3 is TGTGCCAGCAGCCAAGACAGGGTTTCTGGAAACACCATATATTTT. Translating it yields CASSQDRVSGNTIYF. The chain uses TRBV3-1 (or the pseudogene TRBV3-2) and TRBJ1-3; D might be TRBD1 (5 bases). Trimming removed 0 bases from V and 1 base from J, with 7 bases in between. Germline lookup yields CDR1 LGHDT and CDR2 YNNKEL (reference sequence). The CDR3 is 15 residues long.